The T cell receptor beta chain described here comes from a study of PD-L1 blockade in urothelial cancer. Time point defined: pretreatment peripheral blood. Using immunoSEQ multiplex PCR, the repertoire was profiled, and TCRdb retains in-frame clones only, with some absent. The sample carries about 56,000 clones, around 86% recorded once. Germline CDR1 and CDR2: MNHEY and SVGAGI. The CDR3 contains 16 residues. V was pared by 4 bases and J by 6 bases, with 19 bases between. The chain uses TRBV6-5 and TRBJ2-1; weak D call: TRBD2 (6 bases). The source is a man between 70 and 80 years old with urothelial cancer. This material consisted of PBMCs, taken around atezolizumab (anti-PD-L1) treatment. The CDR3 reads CASSSRGLDLTNEQFF. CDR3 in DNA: TGTGCCAGCAGTTCCCGGGGACTGGACCTGACCAATGAGCAGTTCTTC.